A selection of T cell receptor beta chains follows, all from one sample in a study of Graves' ophthalmopathy and Graves' hyperthyroidism. TCRdb re-derived calls from the multiplex PCR reads in MiXCR, one entry per CDR3 protein. Here the sample spans about 740,000 distinct CDR3 sequences, roughly 41% being singletons. Sequencing was carried out using peripheral blood. The receptor set was obtained from an adult man with Graves' ophthalmopathy. The CDR3 runs from the conserved cysteine through the conserved F or W. A D gene is named only where the DNA matches it firmly. The size of a clone is reported for some rows only, either as once, few or many, or as a class for expanded clones.

CASSSYSEAFF	TGTGCCAGCAGCTCCTACTCTGAAGCTTTCTTT	TRBV5-8	TRBJ1-1	-	many
CAISTDRSDEYEQYF	TGTGCCATCAGCACTGACAGGTCCGACGAGTACGAGCAGTACTTC	TRBV10-3	TRBJ2-7	-	many
CASSLAGTGRNTIYF	TGTGCCAGCAGTTTGGCCGGGACAGGGAGAAACACCATATATTTT	TRBV7-6	TRBJ1-3	TRBD1	-
CASSVADPLSGNTIYF	TGTGCCAGCAGCGTAGCTGATCCTCTCTCTGGAAACACCATATATTTT	TRBV9	TRBJ1-3	-	many
CASSPITGFSQPQHF	TGCGCCAGCAGTCCTATTACAGGGTTTAGCCAGCCCCAGCATTTT	TRBV7-2	TRBJ1-5	-	-
CATSDPGTLGGPQHF	TGTGCCACCAGTGACCCAGGGACACTCGGGGGACCCCAGCATTTT	TRBV24-1	TRBJ1-5	-	-
CASRPEPYVSNQPQHF	TGCGCCAGCAGACCAGAACCCTACGTTAGCAATCAGCCCCAGCATTTT	TRBV5-1	TRBJ1-5	-	-
CASSLKQGMNTEAFF	TGTGCCAGCAGTTTAAAACAGGGTATGAACACTGAAGCTTTCTTT	TRBV25-1	TRBJ1-1	-	once
CASSLLGASEKLFF	TGTGCCAGCAGCTTATTGGGGGCTTCGGAAAAACTGTTTTTT	TRBV7-9	TRBJ1-4	-	many
CASSKPGQGISAFF	TGTGCCAGCAGTAAGCCGGGACAGGGGATCTCGGCTTTCTTT	TRBV10-3	TRBJ1-1	TRBD1	-
CASSEPPTNRQGCSPLHF	TGTGCCAGCAGTGAACCCCCGACGAATCGACAGGGCTGTTCACCCCTCCACTTT	TRBV2	TRBJ1-6	TRBD1	-
CASSSGGEWETQYF	TGTGCCAGCAGTTCGGGAGGGGAGTGGGAGACCCAGTACTTC	TRBV10-3	TRBJ2-5	TRBD2	-
CASSRSSYEQYFGPAGGYGYTF	-	TRBV7-2	TRBJ1-2	-	-
CASSLVAGGYEQYF	TGCGCCAGCAGCTTGGTGGCAGGGGGCTACGAGCAGTACTTC	TRBV5-1	TRBJ2-7	TRBD1	-
CASSPAGHQETQYF	TGTGCCAGTAGCCCAGCGGGTCACCAAGAGACCCAGTACTTC	TRBV19	TRBJ2-5	-	many
CASSLDRGHNSPLHF	TGTGCCAGCAGCCTTGATCGGGGCCATAATTCACCCCTCCACTTT	TRBV7-9	TRBJ1-6	-	-
CASRINEKLFF	TGTGCCAGTAGGATTAATGAAAAACTGTTTTTT	TRBV19	TRBJ1-4	-	few
CSVEDPRTGAEAFF	TGCAGCGTTGAAGATCCTAGGACAGGGGCTGAAGCTTTCTTT	TRBV29-1	TRBJ1-1	TRBD1	-
CASSLQRKETQYF	TGTGCCAGCAGCTTACAGAGAAAAGAGACCCAGTACTTC	TRBV5-5	TRBJ2-5	-	-
CSAVGRNSGNTIYF	TGCAGTGCCGTGGGGCGGAACTCTGGAAACACCATATATTTT	TRBV20-1	TRBJ1-3	-	few
CASREGLGTGELFF	TGTGCCAGTAGGGAGGGGCTGGGCACCGGGGAGCTGTTTTTT	TRBV7-9	TRBJ2-2	TRBD2	few
CSAPGQLYQETQYF	TGCAGTGCGCCTGGGCAGCTGTACCAAGAGACCCAGTACTTC	TRBV20-1	TRBJ2-5	-	-